A selection of T cell receptor beta chains follows, all from one sample in a study of radiation and T cells in renal cell carcinoma. Clones were sequenced by immunoSEQ multiplex PCR, and TCRdb holds only the in-frame ones, with some missing. The table has roughly 58,000 clones, 60% to 85% seen once. The specimen was blood, collected from a patient whose treatment included radiotherapy and nephrectomy. These receptors all stem from a man aged 60 to 75 with renal cell carcinoma. The CDR3 runs from the conserved cysteine through the conserved F or W. D genes are given only for firm matches. Part of the rows lack a size; the others show once, few, many or a class for expanded clones.

>NA|TRBV19|TRBJ2-5|TRBD1
TGTGCCAGTAGTCCCAGACAGGGGGCCCAGACCCAGTACTTC
CASSPRQGAQTQYF
>few|TRBV7-2|TRBJ2-2|NA
TGTGCCAGCAGCTTAGGGGCAGGGCCCGGGGAGCTGTTTTTT
CASSLGAGPGELFF
>medium-sized|TRBV5-1|TRBJ1-1|NA
TGCGCCAGCAGCTTGGGGCAGGGGAGCACTGAAGCTTTCTTT
CASSLGQGSTEAFF
>NA|TRBV2|TRBJ1-1|NA
TGTGCCAGCAGTGAGGGCATGGGCCTGAACACTGAAGCTTTCTTT
CASSEGMGLNTEAFF
>NA|TRBV19|TRBJ1-1|NA
TGTGCCAGTAGGGGGACGGCCCCTAACGAAGCTTTCTTT
CASRGTAPNEAFF
>NA|TRBV27|TRBJ2-5|NA
TGTGCCAGCTCCCCTACTAGGACCTTTTTACCTTACCAAGAGACCCAGTACTTC
CASSPTRTFLPYQETQYF
>few|TRBV10-2|TRBJ2-1|NA
TGCGCCAGCTCGGACCTCGATGAGCAGTTCTTC
CASSDLDEQFF
>NA|TRBV4-1|TRBJ2-2|NA
TGCGCCAGCAGCCAAGATCGCGGCTCGGGCACCGGGGAGCTGTTTTTT
CASSQDRGSGTGELFF
>NA|TRBV7-9|TRBJ1-2|TRBD1
TGTGCCAGCAGCGTACCGGGACAGGGGATTTCTGGCTACACCTTC
CASSVPGQGISGYTF
>NA|TRBV7-7|TRBJ2-2|TRBD2
TGTGCCAGCACCCCTACTAGCGGGGGGGTCGGGGAGCTGTTTTTT
CASTPTSGGVGELFF
>once|TRBV21-1|TRBJ2-1|NA
TGTGCCAGCAGCAAAGAGGACGGGACTAGCGGGAGGGTACGGGTGCATGAGCAGTTCTTC
CASSKEDGTSGRVRVHEQFF
>NA|TRBV5-1|TRBJ2-7|NA
TGCGCCAGCAGCTTGGACGGGAGCACTTTCTACGAGCAGTACTTC
CASSLDGSTFYEQYF
>once|TRBV19|TRBJ1-1|TRBD1
TGTGCCAGTAGTATCCGGACAGGGTACACTGAAGCTTTCTTT
CASSIRTGYTEAFF